The sequence of this T cell receptor beta chain was determined in a study of CD8 T cells in Susac syndrome. With random hexamers, roughly 0.45 to 1 ug RNA was reverse transcribed. MiXCR, run by TCRdb on the immunoSEQ multiplex PCR reads, gives a single entry per CDR3 protein. The table shows 350,000 to 550,000 distinct CDR3 sequences, with more than 70% occurring only once. Looked up from germline, CDR1 is SGHAT and CDR2 is FQNNGV. This CDR3 has 14 residues. Deletions cut 8 bases from V and 5 bases from J, with 18 bases between. The sequence was collected from a human donor with multiple sclerosis. This rearrangement joins TRBV11-2 to TRBJ2-5; TRBD1 or TRBD2 may be the D gene (5 bases each). Specimen: CD8+ T cells from PBMCs. For the CDR3, the DNA is TGTGCCAGCCGACCTCCAGGGAGTCGGGAGACCCAGTACTTC. It codes for CASRPPGSRETQYF.